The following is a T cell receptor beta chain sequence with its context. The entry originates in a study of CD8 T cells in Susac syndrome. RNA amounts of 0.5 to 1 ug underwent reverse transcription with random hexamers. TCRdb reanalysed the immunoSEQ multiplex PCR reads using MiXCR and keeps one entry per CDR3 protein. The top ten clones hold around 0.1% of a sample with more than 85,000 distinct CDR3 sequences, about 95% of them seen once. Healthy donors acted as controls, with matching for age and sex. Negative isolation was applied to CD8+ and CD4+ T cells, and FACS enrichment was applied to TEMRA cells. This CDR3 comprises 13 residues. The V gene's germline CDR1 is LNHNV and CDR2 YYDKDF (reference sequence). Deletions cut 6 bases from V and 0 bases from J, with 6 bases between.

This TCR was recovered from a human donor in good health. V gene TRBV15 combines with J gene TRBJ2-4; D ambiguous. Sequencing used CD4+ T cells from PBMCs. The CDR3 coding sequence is TGTGCCACCAGGGCCCCAGCCAAAAACATTCAGTACTTC. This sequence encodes CATRAPAKNIQYF.